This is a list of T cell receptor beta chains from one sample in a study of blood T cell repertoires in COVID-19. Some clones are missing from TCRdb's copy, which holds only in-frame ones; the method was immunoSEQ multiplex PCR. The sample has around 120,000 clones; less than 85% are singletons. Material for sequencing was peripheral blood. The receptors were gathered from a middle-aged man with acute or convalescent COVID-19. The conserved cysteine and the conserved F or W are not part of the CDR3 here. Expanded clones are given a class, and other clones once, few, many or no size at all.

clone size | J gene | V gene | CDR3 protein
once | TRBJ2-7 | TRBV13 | ASSTNRGDEQY
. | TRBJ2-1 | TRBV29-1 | NVGQGANNEQF
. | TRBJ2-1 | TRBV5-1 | ASSPLLAGGENEQF
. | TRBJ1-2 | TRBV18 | ASFALGQSYGYT
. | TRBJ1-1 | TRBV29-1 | SVLEGGTEAF
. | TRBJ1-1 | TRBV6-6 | ASSKMDNLNTEAF
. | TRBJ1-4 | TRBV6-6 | ASNLEPGTEKLF
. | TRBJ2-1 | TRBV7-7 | ASSLAGGAYNEQF
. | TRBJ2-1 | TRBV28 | ASSEFGTGMNEQF
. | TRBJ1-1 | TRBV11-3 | ASSLEPQGKAF
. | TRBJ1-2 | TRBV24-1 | ATSESSRDSTNYGYT
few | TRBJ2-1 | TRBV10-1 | ASSENPDRPGNEQF
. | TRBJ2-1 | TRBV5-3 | ARSLGTSGRGNEQF
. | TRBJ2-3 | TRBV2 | ASSADRGMSDTQY
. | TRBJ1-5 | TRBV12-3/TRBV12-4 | ASRGQGAQPQH
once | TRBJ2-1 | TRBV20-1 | SASGPGTSLYNEQF
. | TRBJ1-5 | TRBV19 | ASRGGTVIRGNQPQH
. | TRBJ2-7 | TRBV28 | ASSFQREGYEQY
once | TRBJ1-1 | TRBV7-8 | ASSSQPLDTEAF
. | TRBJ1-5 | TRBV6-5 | ASRRGKDQPQH
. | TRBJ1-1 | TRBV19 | ASTRRTNTEAF
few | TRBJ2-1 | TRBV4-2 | ASSQAVNEQF